This entry lists 14 T cell receptor beta chains sequenced from one sample in a study of metastatic and nonmetastatic thyroid tumors. Patients underwent thyroid surgery, and none had received any treatment before it. TCRdb re-called the PCR reads with MiXCR. Of tens of thousands of clones in the sample, approximately 25% were seen once. The sequencing sample was made of blood. These receptor sequences come from a female donor with papillary thyroid cancer or a benign thyroid nodule (not recorded which). Some clones in this sample may be carry-over from other donors' samples.

This clone occurred many times. The V and J genes are TRBV20-1 and TRBJ2-1; 7 nucleotides match TRBD2. With 1 base clipped from V and 7 bases from J, the junction kept 1 base outside the gene matches. This CDR3 is built from 12 residues. Germline V lookup: CDR1 DFQATT, CDR2 SNEGSKA (reference sequence). CDR3 sequence: CSARARENEQFF. CDR3 sequence (DNA): TGCAGTGCTAGAGCGCGGGAGAATGAGCAGTTCTTC.

There are many counts of this clone. This rearrangement joins TRBV7-2 to TRBJ1-5, with 7 nucleotides matching TRBD1. This CDR3 is 14 amino acids long. Trimming at V came to 4 bases and at J to 11 bases, leaving 11 bases not matched to a gene. The germline CDR1 and CDR2 sequences are SGHTA and FQGNSA. CDR3 sequence reads: CASSSNRGEGAQHF. The CDR3 nucleotides are TGTGCCAGCAGCTCCAACAGGGGAGAAGGGGCCCAGCATTTT.

This clone was seen many times. V gene TRBV7-2 combines with J gene TRBJ2-7; 9 bases are shared with TRBD1. This CDR3 is 14 amino acids long. Trimming at V came to 5 bases and at J to 0 bases, leaving 2 bases not matched to a gene. Germline CDR1 is SGHTA and CDR2 is FQGNSA. The CDR3 region is CASSRTGASYEQYF. The CDR3, as DNA: TGTGCCAGCAGCCGGACAGGGGCCTCCTACGAGCAGTACTTC.

This chain joins TRBV4-1 and TRBJ1-1, with a possible D match to TRBD1 (5 bases). V was shortened by 2 bases and J by 11 bases, with 18 bases between the two germline ends. The CDR3 covers 14 residues. CDR1 and CDR2 from the germline V gene are MGHRA and YSYEKL. CDR3 nucleotides: TGCGCCAGCAGCCAACTAGGGGAGGTTCTCGGTGCTTTCTTT. Amino acid sequence: CASSQLGEVLGAFF.

This clone came up many times. CDR3 nucleotides: TGCGCCAGCAGCGACGGGCGGGGCGCGGGGTATGGCTACACCTTC. This codes for CASSDGRGAGYGYTF. The chain is built from TRBV4-3 and TRBJ1-2, with D maybe TRBD1 (5 bases). Germline V lookup: CDR1 LGHNA, CDR2 YSLEER. The V gene lost 5 bases and the J gene lost 5 bases, with 18 bases spanning the gap. The CDR3 consists of 15 residues.

This clone was counted many times. The chain links TRBV4-2 to TRBJ1-2, with D uncertain. The CDR3 is 13 residues long. Looked up from germline, CDR1 is LGHNA and CDR2 is YNFKEQ. V dropped 10 bases and J dropped 0 bases, with 12 bases sitting between them. CDR3 DNA: TGTGCCACCATGAATGAAGCTAACTATGGCTACACCTTC. Translated, it gives CATMNEANYGYTF.

This clone was counted between two and nine times. The conserved closing phenylalanine or tryptophan is absent in this CDR3, likely reflecting a read error. The chain uses TRBV2 and TRBJ1-5, with 10 bases that match TRBD1. With V trimmed by 8 bases and J by 10 bases, 11 bases remained unmatched. Germline V gives CDR1 SNHLY, CDR2 FYNNEI. CDR3 length: 14 amino acids. The chain's CDR3 is CASCGQGGAHPQHV. CDR3 DNA: TGTGCCAGCTGTGGACAGGGGGGGGCCCATCCCCAGCATGTT.

As concerns this clone: A much larger clone differs by one base, so this may be a read error. The same CDR3 arises from other DNA sequences in this sample as well. The chain carries TRBV12-5 and TRBJ2-3; the D gene is possibly TRBD2 (5 bases). Germline V gene lookup returns CDR1 LGHNT and CDR2 FRNRAP. This CDR3 is 13 amino acids long. Trimming removed 2 bases from V and 13 bases from J, with 16 bases in between. The CDR3 sequence is CASGLIVEGREYF. As DNA, the CDR3 is TGTGCTAGTGGTTTGATTGTAGAGGGTCGCGAGTATTTT.

This clone counts as medium-sized. The V call is TRBV6-1, the J call TRBJ2-1, with D possibly TRBD2 on 6 matching bases. The CDR3 covers 13 residues. The V gene's germline CDR1 is MNHNS and CDR2 SASEGT. Deletions cut 7 bases from V and 3 bases from J, with 10 bases between. DNA of the CDR3: TGTGCCAGCAAGGAGGGCTTCTACAATGAGCAGTTCTTC. This encodes CASKEGFYNEQFF.

In its sample, this clone was seen once. The chain links TRBV3-1 to TRBJ2-6; D uncertain. Deletions cut 1 base from V and 5 bases from J, with 9 bases between. The CDR3 loop spans 15 amino acids. Per the germline V gene, CDR1 is LGHDT and CDR2 is YNNKEL (reference sequence). This CDR3 reads CASSQGFPWANVLTF. CDR3 in DNA: TGTGCCAGCAGCCAAGGCTTCCCTTGGGCCAACGTCCTGACTTTC.

This clone has a handful of counts. This sequence may be a read error, since a much larger clone differs from it by one base. The gene calls are TRBV20-1 and TRBJ2-5, with D tentatively TRBD1 (6 bases). The CDR3 length is 12 residues. Germline CDR1 DFQATT, CDR2 SNEGSKA (reference sequence). V lost 6 bases to trimming and J lost 2 bases, with 10 bases between them. CDR3 sequence reads: CSAWQGQETQYF. For the CDR3, the DNA is TGCAGTGCGTGGCAGGGGCAAGAGACCCAGTACTTC.

This clone occurred many times. The CDR3 bases are TGCGCCAGCAGCTTGGTCACTAGCGGGACAGCCTCCTACAATGAGCAGTTCTTC. Protein product: CASSLVTSGTASYNEQFF. This chain joins TRBV5-1 and TRBJ2-1; 10 bases align to TRBD2. This CDR3 has 18 amino acids. The germline V gene encodes CDR1 SGHRS and CDR2 YFSETQ. The V and J ends lost 0 bases and 0 bases, in that order; junction bases with no gene match: 6.

This clone was seen many times. The rearrangement links TRBV20-1 to TRBJ1-3; D perhaps matches TRBD1 (5 bases). Germline CDR1 is DFQATT and CDR2 is SNEGSKA (reference sequence). This CDR3 has 12 amino acids. Trimming removed 4 bases from V and 4 bases from J, with 8 bases in between. Written as DNA, the CDR3 is TGCAGTGCTACAGGGAAGGGAAACACCATATATTTT. As protein: CSATGKGNTIYF.

Regarding this clone: The junction and the germline gene differ at one end; a read error may be behind it. The chain uses TRBV19 and TRBJ1-2; 8 bases agree with TRBD1. CDR3 length equals 13 residues. CDR1 and CDR2 (germline): LNHDA, SQIVND (reference sequence). The CDR3 protein is CARSINAGGGRTF. Written as DNA, the CDR3 is TGTGCCAGAAGTATAAATGCAGGGGGCGGTCGGACCTTC.